This TCR beta chain was captured in a study of early stage breast cancer tumors. Study-level information: ER+/PR+/HER2- status applied to twelve of 16 invasive breast tumors.

Worth noting for this clone: Its target is unknown. At one end, the junction sequence differs from germline, possibly due to a read error.

Blood replicates held 0.5 ug DNA, tumor or normal breast roughly 1.5 ug, two each. Clones were sequenced by immunoSEQ multiplex PCR, and TCRdb holds only the in-frame ones, with some missing. The sample holds tens of thousands of clones; around 78% are singletons and the top ten take under 4.5%. Study results and limitations: Enriched TCRB sequences shared across patients were mostly commonly generated sequences.

Germline V lookup: CDR1 SSHAT, CDR2 FNYEAQ (reference sequence). The CDR3 is 11 residues long. The sequence derives from a person aged 40 to 49 with breast cancer. Sequenced sample: blood. This chain joins TRBV7-7 and TRBJ2-5, with a possible D match to TRBD1 (6 bases). Here the CDR3 reads CASSQGETQYF. The CDR3 nucleotides read TGTGCTAGCAGCCAGGGGGAGACCCAGTACTTC.